These 5 T cell receptor beta chains came from one sample sequenced in a study of blood T cell repertoires in COVID-19. Sequencing was performed with immunoSEQ multiplex PCR; in TCRdb, only in-frame clones are kept and a portion is missing. Found here are fewer than 400,000 clones, approximately 90% of them singletons; the top ten hold approximately 9.3%. The material sequenced was PBMCs or T cells enriched from blood (not recorded which). The receptors stem from a woman aged 45-65 years who had recovered from COVID-19.

J is TRBJ1-4 and V is TRBV4-2, with 7 bases matching TRBD1. The CDR3 contains 16 residues. In germline, CDR1 is LGHNA, CDR2 YNFKEQ. V lost 0 bases and J lost 10; bases outside the gene matches: 11. CDR3 in DNA: TGTGCCAGCAGCCAAGAGAACCAGGGGGGCCTGGGAAAACTGTTTTTT. This sequence encodes CASSQENQGGLGKLFF.

This chain uses TRBV18 with TRBJ1-1, with D maybe TRBD1 (5 bases). Germline CDR1 is KGHSH and CDR2 is LQKENI. V was trimmed by 2 bases and J by 0 bases, leaving 13 bases between them. The CDR3 is made up of 16 amino acids. The CDR3 sequence is CASSPIMSGLNTEAFF. The CDR3 DNA follows: TGTGCCAGCTCACCAATTATGTCAGGGTTGAACACTGAAGCTTTCTTT.

The V and J genes are TRBV2 and TRBJ1-5; the match to TRBD1 covers 7 bases. The CDR3 is made up of 15 amino acids. With 1 base clipped from V and 6 bases from J, the junction kept 6 bases outside the gene matches. CDR1 and CDR2 (germline): SNHLY, FYNNEI. In nucleotides, the CDR3 is TGTGCCAGCAGTGAAGTGTCAGGGGGTATTCAGCCCCAGCATTTT. This translates into CASSEVSGGIQPQHF. Looking up the rest from reference TRBV2 and TRBJ1-5 gives the full variable domain: EPEVTQTPSHQVTQMGQEVILRCVPISNHLYFYWYRQILGQKVEFLVSFYNNEISEKSEIFDDQFSVERPDGSNFTLKIRSTKLEDSAMYFCASSEVSGGIQPQHFGDGTRLSIL.

The chain employs TRBV9 and TRBJ2-2; tentatively, D is TRBD2 (6 bases). The CDR3 consists of 16 residues. Germline CDR1 SGDLS, CDR2 YYNGEE. Trimming removed 6 bases from V and 6 bases from J, with 21 bases in between. DNA for the CDR3: TGTGCCAGCACCCCCGGTGCTAGCGTCAGCGCCGGGGAGCTGTTTTTT. Its translation: CASTPGASVSAGELFF.

The chain couples TRBV2 to TRBJ2-1, with 10 bases lining up with TRBD1. The V segment lost 7 bases and the J segment 6 bases; nucleotides outside the gene matches: 9. Germline loops: CDR1 SNHLY, CDR2 FYNNEI. CDR3 length: 15 residues. The CDR3 loop reads CASKPGQGRFNEQFF. In nucleotides, the CDR3 is TGTGCCAGCAAACCGGGACAGGGGAGATTCAATGAGCAGTTCTTC.